This is a list of T cell receptor beta chains from one sample in a study of T cell responses to AZD1222 COVID-19 vaccine. TCRdb's table, derived via immunoSEQ multiplex PCR, lists solely in-frame clones and lacks some. The sample contains roughly 150,000 clones, around 86% of which appear only once. Sequences were derived from peripheral blood, sampled 28 days after the second AZD1222 dose. These receptors all come from an adult who received the AZD1222 COVID-19 vaccine. Both conserved end residues are part of each CDR3. The D gene is left open where the match is weak. Clone sizes are given selectively: once, few, many, or a class where the clone is expanded.

clone_size: -; d_call: -; v_call: TRBV28; j_call: TRBJ1-5; cdr3_nt: TGTGCCAGCAGCTCGGAGCAGACTCACAATCAGCCCCAGCATTTT; cdr3_aa: CASSSEQTHNQPQHF
clone_size: -; d_call: -; v_call: TRBV7-9; j_call: TRBJ1-2; cdr3_nt: TGTGCCAGCACCATAGGATCGGGGGCCCGGGAATATGGCTACACCTTC; cdr3_aa: CASTIGSGAREYGYTF
clone_size: -; d_call: -; v_call: TRBV30; j_call: TRBJ2-1; cdr3_nt: TGTGCCTGGATCGGGTACAATGAGCAGTTCTTC; cdr3_aa: CAWIGYNEQFF
clone_size: -; d_call: -; v_call: TRBV11-2; j_call: TRBJ2-5; cdr3_nt: TGTGCCAGCAGCCCGCAAGTAGGGGTCCAAGAGACCCAGTACTTC; cdr3_aa: CASSPQVGVQETQYF
clone_size: -; d_call: -; v_call: TRBV14; j_call: TRBJ2-7; cdr3_nt: TGTGCCAGCAGCCAAGATCTAGGAGGGATCTACGAGCAGTACTTC; cdr3_aa: CASSQDLGGIYEQYF
clone_size: -; d_call: -; v_call: TRBV9; j_call: TRBJ2-3; cdr3_nt: TGTGCCAGCAGCGTAGAACCGTTGAGCACAGATACGCAGTATTTT; cdr3_aa: CASSVEPLSTDTQYF
clone_size: -; d_call: -; v_call: TRBV6-5; j_call: TRBJ2-3; cdr3_nt: TGTGCCAGATTCGGCCTTGACACAGATACGCAGTATTTT; cdr3_aa: CARFGLDTDTQYF
clone_size: -; d_call: TRBD1; v_call: TRBV5-4; j_call: TRBJ1-4; cdr3_nt: TGTGCCAGCAGCTCAATCCGGGACAGTGGGGAAAAACTGTTTTTT; cdr3_aa: CASSSIRDSGEKLFF
clone_size: -; d_call: -; v_call: TRBV5-6; j_call: TRBJ2-7; cdr3_nt: TGTGCCAGCAGCTCGGCAGGGTTTCCCAACGAGCAGTACTTC; cdr3_aa: CASSSAGFPNEQYF
clone_size: -; d_call: -; v_call: TRBV2; j_call: TRBJ2-4; cdr3_nt: TGTGCCAGCAGTGATTTGGGACACACCCCGGCCTTC; cdr3_aa: CASSDLGHTPAF
clone_size: -; d_call: -; v_call: TRBV5-5; j_call: TRBJ2-3; cdr3_nt: TGTGCCAGCAGCTTAGCGGTTAGCACAGATACGCAGTATTTT; cdr3_aa: CASSLAVSTDTQYF
clone_size: -; d_call: -; v_call: TRBV2; j_call: TRBJ2-5; cdr3_nt: TGTGCCAGCAGTGGACAGGTCGGGGGGACCCAGTACTTC; cdr3_aa: CASSGQVGGTQYF
clone_size: -; d_call: -; v_call: TRBV7-2; j_call: TRBJ1-2; cdr3_nt: TGTGCCAGCAGCTCCGTAGAGGGGGTCGGCTACACCTTC; cdr3_aa: CASSSVEGVGYTF
clone_size: -; d_call: -; v_call: TRBV27; j_call: TRBJ2-2; cdr3_nt: TGTGCCAGCAGTTCCGTCACCGGGGAGCTGTTTTTT; cdr3_aa: CASSSVTGELFF
clone_size: -; d_call: -; v_call: TRBV7-9; j_call: TRBJ2-7; cdr3_nt: TGTGCCAGCAGCACTATACAGGTCTCCTACGAGCAGTACTTC; cdr3_aa: CASSTIQVSYEQYF
clone_size: -; d_call: -; v_call: TRBV18; j_call: TRBJ2-4; cdr3_nt: TGTGCCAGCTCACCAGGTCCAGGGGACCCGGGGTTGTACATTCAGTACTTC; cdr3_aa: CASSPGPGDPGLYIQYF
clone_size: -; d_call: -; v_call: TRBV7-2; j_call: TRBJ1-1; cdr3_nt: TGTGCCAGCAGCTTAGGGTTGCCGAACACTGAAGCTTTCTTT; cdr3_aa: CASSLGLPNTEAFF
clone_size: few; d_call: TRBD1; v_call: TRBV28; j_call: TRBJ2-7; cdr3_nt: TGTGCCAGCAGTTTACCGGACAGGGGAAGGGAGCAGTACTTC; cdr3_aa: CASSLPDRGREQYF
clone_size: -; d_call: TRBD1; v_call: TRBV4-1; j_call: TRBJ2-5; cdr3_nt: TGCGCCAGCAGCCGCCTACAGGGGCCCTCCCAAGAGACCCAGTACTTC; cdr3_aa: CASSRLQGPSQETQYF
clone_size: -; d_call: -; v_call: TRBV5-1; j_call: TRBJ1-1; cdr3_nt: TGCGCCAGCAGCTTGGAGGGGAAAGCTTTCTTT; cdr3_aa: CASSLEGKAFF
clone_size: -; d_call: TRBD2; v_call: TRBV7-2; j_call: TRBJ2-3; cdr3_nt: TGTGCCAACCGACTAGCGGGATTCACAGATACGCAGTATTTT; cdr3_aa: CANRLAGFTDTQYF
clone_size: -; d_call: TRBD1; v_call: TRBV7-6; j_call: TRBJ1-1; cdr3_nt: TGTGCCAGCAGCCCCACCCGGGACAGAGACACTGAAGCTTTCTTT; cdr3_aa: CASSPTRDRDTEAFF
clone_size: once; d_call: TRBD1; v_call: TRBV7-3; j_call: TRBJ2-3; cdr3_nt: TGTGCCAGCAGCTTTCAGACAGGGACAGATACGCAGTATTTT; cdr3_aa: CASSFQTGTDTQYF
clone_size: -; d_call: TRBD1; v_call: TRBV11-2; j_call: TRBJ2-7; cdr3_nt: TGTGCCAGCAGCTTATGGGACAGGACGCCAGGAAACGAGCAGTACTTC; cdr3_aa: CASSLWDRTPGNEQYF
clone_size: -; d_call: TRBD1; v_call: TRBV3-1/TRBV3-2; j_call: TRBJ1-6; cdr3_nt: TGTGCCAGCAGCCCCCTTACCCAAAGCGGGACAGGGGGAAGTTCACCCCTCCACTTT; cdr3_aa: CASSPLTQSGTGGSSPLHF
clone_size: once; d_call: -; v_call: TRBV5-3; j_call: TRBJ2-5; cdr3_nt: TGTGCCAGAAGCCCGGGGACCTGGTTAGAGACCCAGTACTTC; cdr3_aa: CARSPGTWLETQYF
clone_size: -; d_call: -; v_call: TRBV30; j_call: TRBJ1-4; cdr3_nt: TGTGCCTGGAGTGGGGGGAATAATGAAAAACTGTTTTTT; cdr3_aa: CAWSGGNNEKLFF